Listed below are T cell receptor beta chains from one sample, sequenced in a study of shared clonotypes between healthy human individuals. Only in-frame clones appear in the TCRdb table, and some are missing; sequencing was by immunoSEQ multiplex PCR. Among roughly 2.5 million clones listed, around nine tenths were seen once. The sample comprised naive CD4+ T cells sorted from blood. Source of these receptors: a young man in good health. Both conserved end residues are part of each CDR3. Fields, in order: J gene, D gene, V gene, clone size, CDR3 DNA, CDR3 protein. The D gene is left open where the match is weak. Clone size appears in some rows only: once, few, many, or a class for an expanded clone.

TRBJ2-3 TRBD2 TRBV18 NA TGTGCCAGCTCAACTTTAGCGGGTACAACAGATACGCAGTATTTT CASSTLAGTTDTQYF
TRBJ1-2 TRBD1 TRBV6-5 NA TGTGCCAGCAGGATGAGTAAACAGGGGAACTATGGCTACACCTTC CASRMSKQGNYGYTF
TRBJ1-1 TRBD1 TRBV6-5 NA TGTGCCAGCAGTTACAGGGGGCAGGACGCAGCTTTCTTT CASSYRGQDAAFF
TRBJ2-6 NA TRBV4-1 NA TGCGCCAGCAGCCAAGATTTCGCTTCCTCTGGGGCCAACGTCCTGACTTTC CASSQDFASSGANVLTF
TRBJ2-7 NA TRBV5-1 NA TGCGCCAGCCACGCACAGGAGGGGGTGAACGAGCAGTACTTC CASHAQEGVNEQYF
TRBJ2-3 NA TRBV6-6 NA TGTGCCAGCAGTTATCAGGGCACTAGCACAGATACGCAGTATTTT CASSYQGTSTDTQYF
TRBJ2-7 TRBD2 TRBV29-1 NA TGCAGCGCCGGGACTAGCGGATCCTACGAGCAGTACTTC CSAGTSGSYEQYF
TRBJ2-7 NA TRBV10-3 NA TGTGCCATCAGTGACGGGCAGGGGGGGACCTACGAGCAGTACTTC CAISDGQGGTYEQYF
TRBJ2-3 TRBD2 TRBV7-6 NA TGTGCCAGCAGCTTAGCTCCGGGACTACAAACTCTAGATACGCAGTATTTT CASSLAPGLQTLDTQYF
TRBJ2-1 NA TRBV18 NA TGTGCCAGCTCACCCAGCGCGTTACTCGAGCAGTTCTTC CASSPSALLEQFF
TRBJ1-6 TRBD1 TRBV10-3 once TGTGCCTCGCACGGGACAGATAATTCACCCCTCCACTTT CASHGTDNSPLHF
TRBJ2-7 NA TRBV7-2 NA TGTGCCAGCAGCTCCGGGACCAGAACCTACGAGCAGTACTTC CASSSGTRTYEQYF
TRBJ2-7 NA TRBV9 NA TGTGCCAGCAGCCCAACCTCCTTAACAGAAGCCTACGAGCAGTACTTC CASSPTSLTEAYEQYF
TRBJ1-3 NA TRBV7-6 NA TGTGCCAGCAGCCAAGACAGAGCTGCCACCATATATTTT CASSQDRAATIYF
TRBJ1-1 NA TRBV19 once TGTGCCAGTAGGGGAGCCGGGAACACTGAAGCTTTCTTT CASRGAGNTEAFF
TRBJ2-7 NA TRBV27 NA TGTGCCAGCAGTTGGAGGGGAGGAGCCTACGAGCAGTACTTC CASSWRGGAYEQYF
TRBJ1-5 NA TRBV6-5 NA TGTGCCAGCAGTCTAGACAGAAGCAATCAGCCCCAGCATTTT CASSLDRSNQPQHF
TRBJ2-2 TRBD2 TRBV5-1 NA TGCGCCAGCAGACCGGCGGGGGGCCGACTCGGGGAGCTGTTTTTT CASRPAGGRLGELFF
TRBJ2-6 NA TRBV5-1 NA TGCGCCAGCAGCCCGGCTCCCTCCTCTGGGGCCAACGTCCTGACTTTC CASSPAPSSGANVLTF
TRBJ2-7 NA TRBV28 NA TGTGCCAGCAGTTTTGCTCCTGGCTACGAGCAGTACTTC CASSFAPGYEQYF
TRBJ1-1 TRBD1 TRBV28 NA TGTGCCAGCAGACCGGACAGGGGGCGAAATGAAGCTTTCTTT CASRPDRGRNEAFF
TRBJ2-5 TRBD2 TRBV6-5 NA TGTGCCAGCAGCCCAATAGCGGGGGGGATTGTGACCCAGTACTTC CASSPIAGGIVTQYF
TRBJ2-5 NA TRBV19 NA TGTGCCAGCCGATCCGGAGGGGAACAGACCCAGTACTTC CASRSGGEQTQYF
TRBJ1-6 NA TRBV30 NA TGTGCCTTAGATAGGGTTAATTCACCCCTCCACTTT CALDRVNSPLHF
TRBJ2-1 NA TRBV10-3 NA TGTGCCATCAGTCAAGACAGCTACAATGAGCAGTTCTTC CAISQDSYNEQFF
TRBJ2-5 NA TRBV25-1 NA TGTGCCAGCAGTGAGGAGATCTCGGAGACCCAGTACTTC CASSEEISETQYF
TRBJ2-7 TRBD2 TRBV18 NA TGTGCCAGCTCTCCCGGGACTAACTACGAGCAGTACTTC CASSPGTNYEQYF
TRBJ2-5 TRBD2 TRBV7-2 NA TGTGCCAGCAGCTTCAGCGGGAATCGGTACTTC CASSFSGNRYF
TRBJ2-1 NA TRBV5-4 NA TGTGCCAGCAGCTTGGAAAATCGAAATGCGGGGCAGTTCTTC CASSLENRNAGQFF
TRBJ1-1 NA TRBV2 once TGTGCCAGCAACCTAAGTCCCAACACTGAAGCTTTCTTT CASNLSPNTEAFF
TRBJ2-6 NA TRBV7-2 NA TGTGCCAGCAGCCAGGGCTCCACTGGGGCCAACGTCCTGACTTTC CASSQGSTGANVLTF
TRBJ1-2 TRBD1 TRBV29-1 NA TGCAGCGTTGCCCGAACTCCGGGACAGGGGAACTATGGCTACACCTTC CSVARTPGQGNYGYTF
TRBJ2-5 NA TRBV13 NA TGTGCCAGCAGCCCCCGGAGACTAGAGACCCAGTACTTC CASSPRRLETQYF
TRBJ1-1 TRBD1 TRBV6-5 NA TGTGCCAGCAGTTACGGACAGGTGAACACTGAAGCTTTCTTT CASSYGQVNTEAFF
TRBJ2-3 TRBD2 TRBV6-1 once TGTGCCAGCAGGCCGGGGGGGCCTACAGATACGCAGTATTTT CASRPGGPTDTQYF
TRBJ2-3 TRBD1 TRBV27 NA TGTGCCAGCACCTCTTATTCCCGGGACAGACGCACAGATACGCAGTATTTT CASTSYSRDRRTDTQYF
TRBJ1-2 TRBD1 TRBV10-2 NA TGCGCCAGCACCGATCCAGGACAGGGCCTCGGCTACACCTTC CASTDPGQGLGYTF
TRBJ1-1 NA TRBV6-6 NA TGTGCCAGCAGTGCCAGGGGAAGGTTCACTGAAGCTTTCTTT CASSARGRFTEAFF
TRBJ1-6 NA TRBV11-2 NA TGTGCCAGCAGCCCGGAGAGCTCCTATAATTCACCCCTCCACTTT CASSPESSYNSPLHF
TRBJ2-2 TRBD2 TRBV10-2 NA TGCGCCAGCAGCGACAAGCGGGATCCATCCGGGGAGCTGTTTTTT CASSDKRDPSGELFF
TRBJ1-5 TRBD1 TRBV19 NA TGTGCCAGTAGTGTAGACAGGGATCAGCCCCAGCATTTT CASSVDRDQPQHF
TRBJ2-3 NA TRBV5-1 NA TGCGCCAGCAGCTTGCCAGCTAGCACAGATACGCAGTATTTT CASSLPASTDTQYF
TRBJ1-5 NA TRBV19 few TGTGCCAGTAGCTCCGGACCCTTGATTTATAGCAATCAGCCCCAGCATTTT CASSSGPLIYSNQPQHF
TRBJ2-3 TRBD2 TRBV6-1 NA TGTGCCAGCAGTGAACTAGCGGGACTCACAGATACGCAGTATTTT CASSELAGLTDTQYF
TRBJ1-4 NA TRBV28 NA TGTGCCAGCAGTTTTTGGCGAAGGGTCGCAACTAATGAAAAACTGTTTTTT CASSFWRRVATNEKLFF
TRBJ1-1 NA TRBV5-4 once TGTGCCAGCAGCTTAACAGAGAACACTGAAGCTTTCTTT CASSLTENTEAFF
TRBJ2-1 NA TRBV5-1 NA TGCGCCAGCAGCTTGGAGGGTGAGCAGTTCTTC CASSLEGEQFF
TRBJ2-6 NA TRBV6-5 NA TGTGCCAGCAGTTATCAACAGGGCTTAGGGGCCAACGTCCTGACTTTC CASSYQQGLGANVLTF
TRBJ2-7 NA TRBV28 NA TGTGCCAGCAGTAGGCCGGGAACTCGGAACGAGCAGTACTTC CASSRPGTRNEQYF
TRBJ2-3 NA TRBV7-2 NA TGTGCCAGCAGCTTAGGGTACGGACAGACCACAGATACGCAGTATTTT CASSLGYGQTTDTQYF
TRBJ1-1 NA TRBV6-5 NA TGTGCCAGCAGTTACTCATCGGCAGGGGACACTGAAGCTTTCTTT CASSYSSAGDTEAFF
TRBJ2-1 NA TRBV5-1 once TGCGCCAGCAGCCCAATCGACGGATACAATGAGCAGTTCTTC CASSPIDGYNEQFF
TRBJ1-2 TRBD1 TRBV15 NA TGTGCCACCAGCAGACGGACAGGAATAAATAGCTACACCTTC CATSRRTGINSYTF
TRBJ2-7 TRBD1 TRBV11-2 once TGTGCCAGCAGCTTAGGGACAGGGCCTTACGAGCAGTACTTC CASSLGTGPYEQYF
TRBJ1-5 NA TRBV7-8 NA TGTGCCAGCAGCTTAGGGACACCTAATAGCAATCAGCCCCAGCATTTT CASSLGTPNSNQPQHF